This is a list of T cell receptor beta chains from one sample in a study of blood T cell repertoires in COVID-19. Produced via immunoSEQ multiplex PCR; TCRdb's table is partial and in-frame only. In the table there are about 64,000 clones, more than 80% of which are singletons. The sequenced material came from peripheral blood. These receptors all come from an elderly man with acute or convalescent COVID-19. CDR3s include the opening cysteine and the closing phenylalanine or tryptophan. A D gene is named only where the DNA matches it firmly. Only part of the rows carry a size: once, few, many, or a class if the clone is expanded.

TRBD1	TRBJ1-6	.	15	TRBV5-1	TGCGCCAGCAGCTTGACCGACAGGGATAATTCACCCCTCCACTTT	CASSLTDRDNSPLHF
.	TRBJ2-7	.	15	TRBV19	TGTGCCAGTAGTCCATACTCCGCCGAAACCTACGAGCAGTACTTC	CASSPYSAETYEQYF
TRBD1	TRBJ1-1	.	14	TRBV5-1	TGCGCCAGCAGGTTTCAAACAGGGGGCACTGAAGCTTTCTTT	CASRFQTGGTEAFF
.	TRBJ1-2	.	15	TRBV27	TGTGCCAGCAGTAGAAAATGGGACGGGAGCTATGGCTACACCTTC	CASSRKWDGSYGYTF
.	TRBJ2-7	.	13	TRBV12-5	TGTGCTAGTGGCGTTGAGTCTGCCTACGAGCAGTACTTC	CASGVESAYEQYF
TRBD1	TRBJ2-3	.	13	TRBV11-2	TGTGCCAGCAGCGGACAGGGAACAGATACGCAGTATTTT	CASSGQGTDTQYF
.	TRBJ2-3	.	14	TRBV19	TGTGCCAGTAGTACTCGACAAACCACAGATACGCAGTATTTT	CASSTRQTTDTQYF
.	TRBJ2-5	.	15	TRBV18	TGTGCCAGCTCACCAATGGCGGGGTTGAAAGAGACCCAGTACTTC	CASSPMAGLKETQYF
.	TRBJ1-1	few	15	TRBV4-1	TGCGCCAGCAGCCAGACGGGACTCATGAACACTGAAGCTTTCTTT	CASSQTGLMNTEAFF
.	TRBJ1-2	once	15	TRBV6-5	TGTGCCAGCAGTTACTCCAGGGGAAGGAGCTATGGCTACACCTTC	CASSYSRGRSYGYTF
TRBD1	TRBJ2-2	few	15	TRBV2	TGTGCCAGCAGCGGACAGGGGGCGCGTACCGGGGAGCTGTTTTTT	CASSGQGARTGELFF
.	TRBJ2-3	.	18	TRBV5-6	TGTGCCAGCAGCTTGAAGTGGGGACACCCAGCTAGCACAGATACGCAGTATTTT	CASSLKWGHPASTDTQYF
.	TRBJ1-6	.	14	TRBV12-5	TGTGCTAGTGGTCCCACGGGGGTTAATTCACCCCTCCACTTT	CASGPTGVNSPLHF
TRBD1	TRBJ1-4	few	14	TRBV6-5	TGTGCCAGCAGCCCGGGACAGGGATATGAAAAACTGTTTTTT	CASSPGQGYEKLFF
.	TRBJ1-2	.	13	TRBV2	TGTGCCAGCAGTGCCCTACAACGGGATGGCTACACCTTC	CASSALQRDGYTF
.	TRBJ2-5	.	12	TRBV6-5	TGTGCCAGCATCCGACTAGAAGAGACCCAGTACTTC	CASIRLEETQYF
TRBD2	TRBJ2-7	.	16	TRBV19	TGTGCCAGTAGACCGGGACTAGCGGGGGGTCCCTACGAGCAGTACTTC	CASRPGLAGGPYEQYF
TRBD1	TRBJ2-2	.	15	TRBV7-9	TGTGCCAGCAGCATGACAGGGGGCAACACCGGGGAGCTGTTTTTT	CASSMTGGNTGELFF
.	TRBJ2-2	.	15	TRBV5-1	TGCGCCAGCAGCTTGGCAGGGGGGCTCACCGGGGAGCTGTTTTTT	CASSLAGGLTGELFF
TRBD2	TRBJ2-1	.	14	TRBV29-1	TGCAGCGTTGCCGCCCGGGGGAGGGACAATGAGCAGTTCTTC	CSVAARGRDNEQFF
TRBD1	TRBJ2-3	.	13	TRBV19	TGTGCCAGTAGTGTTCGACAGGGAGATACGCAGTATTTT	CASSVRQGDTQYF
TRBD1	TRBJ1-4	.	15	TRBV7-2	TGTGCCAGCAGCACCAGACAGGGGGTCGGCGAAAAACTGTTTTTT	CASSTRQGVGEKLFF
.	TRBJ1-6	.	16	TRBV6-6	TGTGCCAGCAGTTTAGGACAGAGCACCTATAATTCACCCCTCCACTTT	CASSLGQSTYNSPLHF
.	TRBJ1-2	once	13	TRBV6-1	TGTGCCAGCAGTTCACCCAGGGGATATGGCTACACCTTC	CASSSPRGYGYTF
.	TRBJ2-5	.	14	TRBV18	TGTGCCAGCTCACGAGGGGGACCTCAAGAGACCCAGTACTTC	CASSRGGPQETQYF
TRBD1	TRBJ1-1	.	15	TRBV18	TGTGCCAGCTCACCCTCCGGGACAGGTCCTGCTGAAGCTTTCTTT	CASSPSGTGPAEAFF
.	TRBJ1-6	.	14	TRBV15	TGTGCCACCAGCAGAGAGGGGCGGAATTCACCCCTCCACTTT	CATSREGRNSPLHF
.	TRBJ2-7	.	13	TRBV6-6	TGTGCCAGCACCACGGCGGGACAGACCGAGCAGTACTTC	CASTTAGQTEQYF
.	TRBJ1-6	few	15	TRBV19	TGTGCCAGTAGTATACGCAGGCCTTATAATTCACCCCTCCACTTT	CASSIRRPYNSPLHF
.	TRBJ1-4	.	18	TRBV4-2	TGTGCCAGCAGCCAAGATGGGCCACAGGGAGCGACTAATGAAAAACTGTTTTTT	CASSQDGPQGATNEKLFF
TRBD1	TRBJ1-3	.	15	TRBV19	TGTGCCAGTAGCGTCCGGACAGGGTCTGGAAACACCATATATTTT	CASSVRTGSGNTIYF
TRBD2	TRBJ2-1	.	17	TRBV6-6	TGTGCCAGCAGTCGAACCTTTATTGGGACTAGATACAATGAGCAGTTCTTC	CASSRTFIGTRYNEQFF
TRBD1	TRBJ1-1	.	18	TRBV14	TGTGCCAGCAGCCGACTACCGCCCCACAGGGGGCAGGGCACTGAAGCTTTCTTT	CASSRLPPHRGQGTEAFF
.	TRBJ2-7	few	13	TRBV28	TGTGCCAGCAGCCCCCACCGGAGAGGCGAGCAGTACTTC	CASSPHRRGEQYF
.	TRBJ1-1	.	14	TRBV2	TGTGCCAGCAGTGATTTCGGGGGGAACACTGAAGCTTTCTTT	CASSDFGGNTEAFF
.	TRBJ2-1	few	12	TRBV9	TGTGCCAGCAGCGTAGGGTCGGGGGAGCAGTTCTTC	CASSVGSGEQFF
TRBD2	TRBJ2-7	.	13	TRBV12-3/TRBV12-4	TGTGCCAGTAAAGCGGGGGGGAGGTACGAGCAGTACTTC	CASKAGGRYEQYF
TRBD1	TRBJ2-1	.	16	TRBV5-4	TGTGCCAGCAGCCCCCTCGGCAGGGGGTCCTACAATGAGCAGTTCTTC	CASSPLGRGSYNEQFF
.	TRBJ1-1	.	13	TRBV29-1	TGCAGCGCCGAGGGCCAACAGGGAACTGAAGCTTTCTTT	CSAEGQQGTEAFF
.	TRBJ1-2	.	13	TRBV18	TGTGCCAGCTCACCACCAGGAGGAGGGGGCTACACCTTC	CASSPPGGGGYTF